The 17 T cell receptor beta chains presented below share a single source sample, sequenced in a study of T cell repertoires in MIS-A myocarditis. Profiled with immunoSEQ multiplex PCR; TCRdb holds only in-frame clones, not every one. The repertoire consists of some 10,000 clones, with approximately 90% occurring once and the leading ten covering more than 2%. The sample was thoracic lymph node tissue obtained at autopsy. Source of these receptors: a man aged 18 to 30 with fulminant myocarditis from multisystem inflammatory syndrome in adults (MIS-A) after COVID-19.

The chain carries TRBV28 and TRBJ1-6; weak D call: TRBD1 (6 bases). With 6 bases removed from V and 3 bases from J, the gap between germline ends came to 9 bases. Germline V lookup: CDR1 MDHEN, CDR2 SYDVKM. The CDR3 runs 14 residues. CDR3 loop: CASRQGLYNSPLHF. DNA of the CDR3: TGTGCCAGCAGACAGGGCCTCTATAATTCACCCCTCCACTTT.

The V and J genes are TRBV29-1 and TRBJ1-1; D ambiguous. The CDR3 is made up of 10 amino acids. Germline values: CDR1 SQVTM, CDR2 ANQGSEA. The V end was cut by 1 base, the J end by 11 bases, with 8 bases between. Written as DNA, the CDR3 is TGCAGCGTTGAAGTAGGACGGGCTTTCTTT. Protein product: CSVEVGRAFF.

V usage is TRBV9 and J usage is TRBJ2-1; TRBD2 matches 8 bases. This CDR3 is built from 16 residues. The germline V gene encodes CDR1 SGDLS and CDR2 YYNGEE. V shed 2 bases and J 1 base; nucleotides not matched to a gene: 5. DNA for the CDR3: TGTGCCAGCAGCGTGTGGAGCGGGGGATCCTACAATGAGCAGTTCTTC. As protein: CASSVWSGGSYNEQFF.

V is TRBV2 and J is TRBJ1-1, with a possible D match to TRBD1 (5 bases). The CDR3 has 13 residues. V dropped 6 bases and J dropped 5 bases, with 13 bases sitting between them. From germline, CDR1 is SNHLY and CDR2 FYNNEI. The CDR3: CASSQDGGTEAFF. In DNA, the CDR3 is TGTGCCAGCAGCCAAGACGGGGGAACTGAAGCTTTCTTT.

The V and J genes are TRBV11-3 and TRBJ2-3; D gene unclear. V was cut by 4 bases and J by 2 bases, with 10 bases left in between. The CDR3 is 14 residues long. Germline CDR1 and CDR2: SGHNT and YENEEA. CDR3 coding DNA: TGTGCCAGCAGCTCCCGAAATTTCACAGATACGCAGTATTTT. Translating it yields CASSSRNFTDTQYF.

The J gene is TRBJ2-1, the V gene TRBV11-2, with 8 nucleotides matching TRBD2. This CDR3 is built from 14 residues. Germline V gene lookup returns CDR1 SGHAT and CDR2 FQNNGV. V lost 0 bases and J lost 8; bases outside the gene matches: 3. CDR3 DNA sequence: TGTGCCAGCAGCTTAGAGCGGGGGGTGGATGAGCAGTTCTTC. Translating gives CASSLERGVDEQFF.

The CDR3 sequence: CASIDSGTEAFF. The CDR3 DNA reads TGTGCCAGCATTGACTCGGGGACTGAAGCTTTCTTT. This chain joins TRBV6-6 and TRBJ1-1; no firm D call. Germline loops: CDR1 MNHNY, CDR2 SVGAGI (reference sequence). Between the trimmed V and J ends, which lost 7 bases and 5 bases, there was a span of 11 bases. This CDR3 contains 12 residues.

The J gene is TRBJ2-3, the V gene TRBV23-1; no reliable D call. TRBV23-1 belongs to the ORF category, with a function that is uncertain. This CDR3 comprises 13 residues. V dropped 10 bases and J dropped 7 bases, with 18 bases sitting between them. The CDR3 DNA follows: TGCGCCACGACACGGGCCTCAACAAATACGCAGTATTTT. Translating gives CATTRASTNTQYF.

This chain links TRBV6-5 with TRBJ1-5; the D is unclear. The CDR3 consists of 15 residues. Germline V gene data show CDR1 as MNHEY and CDR2 as SVGAGI. The V and J ends lost 6 bases and 2 bases respectively, with 14 bases between them. The CDR3 DNA follows: TGTGCCAGCAGGCTTCAGGAGTATGGCAATCAGCCCCAGCATTTT. Translating it yields CASRLQEYGNQPQHF.

The chain uses TRBV5-1 and TRBJ2-2; D remains ambiguous. V gave up 2 bases and J gave up 9 bases, with 11 bases separating them. Germline loops: CDR1 SGHRS, CDR2 YFSETQ. This CDR3 spans 13 amino acids. CDR3 in amino acids: CASSFGSERELFF. The CDR3, as DNA: TGCGCCAGCAGCTTCGGAAGTGAGAGGGAGCTGTTTTTT.

The J gene is TRBJ2-7, the V gene TRBV11-2, with a weak D call TRBD1 (5 bases). V was trimmed by 5 bases and J by 6 bases, leaving 14 bases between them. The CDR3 totals 13 residues. The germline V gene encodes CDR1 SGHAT and CDR2 FQNNGV. The CDR3 DNA reads TGTGCCAGCAGCACCCCGACAGAAACCGAGCAGTACTTC. This encodes CASSTPTETEQYF.

This rearrangement joins TRBV13 to TRBJ1-3; TRBD1 matches 8 bases. In germline, CDR1 is PRHDT, CDR2 FYEKMQ (reference sequence). Germline trimming cut 4 bases from V and 3 bases from J; bases unmatched to any gene: 8. The CDR3 consists of 16 residues. The CDR3, as DNA: TGTGCCAGCAGCTACCGGGACAGGTCCTTTGGAAACACCATATATTTT. Its translation: CASSYRDRSFGNTIYF. The variable domain in full, completed from reference TRBV13 and TRBJ1-3, reads AAGVIQSPRHLIKEKRETATLKCYPIPRHDTVYWYQQGPGQDPQFLISFYEKMQSDKGSIPDRFSAQQFSDYHSELNMSSLELGDSALYFCASSYRDRSFGNTIYFGEGSWLTVV.

The V and J genes are TRBV27 and TRBJ2-5; 12 bases are shared with TRBD2. V was pared by 6 bases and J by 7 bases, with 12 bases of the junction left unmatched. Germline V lookup: CDR1 MNHEY, CDR2 SMNVEV (reference sequence). This CDR3 spans 16 amino acids. The CDR3 here is CASSPSTSGGYATQYF. The CDR3 nucleotides are TGTGCCAGCAGCCCCTCGACTAGCGGGGGTTATGCGACCCAGTACTTC.

The rearrangement links TRBV9 to TRBJ2-1; no clear D gene. Germline V gene lookup returns CDR1 SGDLS and CDR2 YYNGEE. The ends were cut back, 0 bases at V and 5 bases at J, with 6 bases in the middle. The CDR3 has 13 amino acids. The CDR3 DNA follows: TGTGCCAGCAGCGTAGAAAGGAACAATGAGCAGTTCTTC. Its protein product is CASSVERNNEQFF. Supplemented by reference TRBV9 and TRBJ2-1, the full variable domain reads DSGVTQTPKHLITATGQRVTLRCSPRSGDLSVYWYQQSLDQGLQFLIQYYNGEERAKGNILERFSAQQFPDLHSELNLSSLELGDSALYFCASSVERNNEQFFGPGTRLTVL.

The rearrangement links TRBV7-8 to TRBJ1-2, with D perhaps TRBD1 (5 bases). Trimming took 5 bases from V and 4 from J, leaving 20 bases between them. The CDR3 runs 16 residues. The germline V gene encodes CDR1 SGHVS and CDR2 FQNEAQ. The CDR3 nucleotides read TGTGCCAGCAGCCCAGGCGTCTCGGGGGATCCCTATGGCTACACCTTC. Protein: CASSPGVSGDPYGYTF.

The chain carries TRBV9 and TRBJ2-4; the match to TRBD1 covers 10 bases. In germline, CDR1 is SGDLS, CDR2 YYNGEE. Trimming cost V 4 bases and J 14 bases; bases outside gene matches: 9. The CDR3 is 13 residues long. As DNA, the CDR3 is TGTGCCAGCAGCCCTCATCCGGACAGGGGGGAGTACTTC. Translating it yields CASSPHPDRGEYF. Full variable domain (rest looked up from reference TRBV9 and TRBJ2-4): DSGVTQTPKHLITATGQRVTLRCSPRSGDLSVYWYQQSLDQGLQFLIQYYNGEERAKGNILERFSAQQFPDLHSELNLSSLELGDSALYFCASSPHPDRGEYFGAGTRLSVL.

The genes are TRBV15 and TRBJ1-5; D gene ambiguous. Germline CDR1 LNHNV, CDR2 YYDKDF (reference sequence). Between the trimmed V and J ends, which lost 0 bases and 3 bases, there was a span of 12 bases. The CDR3 extends over 16 amino acids. CDR3 coding DNA: TGTGCCACCAGCAGAGATCCAGGAAGTCTCAATCAGCCCCAGCATTTT. Amino acid sequence: CATSRDPGSLNQPQHF.